This T cell receptor (beta chain) was sequenced in a study of CD8 T cells in Susac syndrome. Findings of the study overall: It was acknowledged by the study that relatively few individuals were included in its TCR sequencing and HLA analysis.

A note on this clonotype: The antigen remains unidentified.

J gave up 8 bases and V 6 bases, and 12 bases lay outside the gene matches. CDR3 length: 14 amino acids. Germline V gene sequence: CDR1 DFQATT, CDR2 SNEGSKA (reference sequence). The authors reverse transcribed about 0.5 to 1 ug RNA with random hexamers. The immunoSEQ assay covered 54 Vbeta and 13 Jbeta segments for CDR3. TCRdb analysed the immunoSEQ multiplex PCR reads with MiXCR anew, one entry per CDR3 protein. The table shows about 180,000 distinct CDR3 sequences, with roughly 95% occurring only once. CD8+ and CD4+ T cells from blood underwent TCR beta sequencing, which was carried out in a high-throughput format.

The sample taken for sequencing was CD4+ T cells from PBMCs. The chain is built from TRBV20-1 and TRBJ1-5; 8 positions match TRBD1. The sequence derives from a human donor with multiple sclerosis. CDR3 sequence reads: CSATSIPGQEPQHF. The CDR3 DNA sequence: TGCAGTGCCACCTCCATCCCGGGACAGGAGCCCCAGCATTTT.